This record concerns one T cell receptor (beta chain) sequence. The data originate from a study of blood T cell repertoires in COVID-19. Across the whole study: Some COVID-19 samples were acute and others convalescent; all came from the United States, Italy and Spain. Sources were T cells, B-cell-depleted T cells, or PBMCs; the material itself was cDNA or gDNA.

Trimming left V 2 bases short and J 2 bases short, with 8 bases between. The germline CDR1 and CDR2 sequences are SGHKS and YYEKEE (reference sequence). This CDR3 has 15 residues. Study processing details: The assay estimated nucleated cells by amplifying reference gene primers. Sequenced by immunoSEQ multiplex PCR; TCRdb stores in-frame clones only, minus some. The V and J calls and clone size were taken over from that table, and D and trimming were inferred from the DNA. The sample consists of 150,000 to 200,000 clones, 87% of them appearing once. This sequence originates from a man in his 60s with active or convalescent COVID-19. The chain links TRBV5-5 to TRBJ2-6, with D possibly matching TRBD2 (5 bases). Sequencing was carried out using peripheral blood. The chain's CDR3 is CASSFIGTGANVLTF. Here the CDR3 DNA reads TGTGCCAGCAGCTTCATCGGGACTGGGGCCAACGTCCTGACTTTC.